The text below deals with one T cell receptor beta chain. Naive CD8 cells, CD45RO-negative and positively selected for CCR7, excluded terminally differentiated effector memory CD45RA+ cells. All of the donors resided in Nashville, Tennessee, and each was a Caucasian adult. Sequencing used immunoSEQ multiplex PCR; TCRdb keeps in-frame clones, though not all of them. The sample contains roughly 590,000 clones, roughly 96% of which appear only once. This sample is part of a study of shared clonotypes between healthy human individuals. V trimming: 3 bases; J trimming: 5 bases; junction bases outside the gene matches: 3. This CDR3 has 14 amino acids. Germline CDR1 reads WNHNN; CDR2 reads SYGVQD (reference sequence).

Sequencing was done on a sample of naive CD8+ T cells sorted from blood. This TCR came from a woman aged 30 to 39 in good health. This chain links TRBV10-1 with TRBJ1-4; 7 bases agree with TRBD1. CDR3 residues: CASSDGTENEKLFF. CDR3 bases: TGCGCCAGCAGTGACGGGACAGAAAATGAAAAACTGTTTTTT.